This T cell receptor (beta chain) came from a study of cytotoxic CD8 clonotypes in ibrutinib-treated CLL. TCRdb's table, derived via immunoSEQ multiplex PCR, lists solely in-frame clones and lacks some. In the table there are around 92,000 clones, roughly four fifths of which are singletons. Study conclusions and caveats: Different sampling times were used for sustained-remission and progressing patients.

This CDR3 has 14 amino acids. Germline V gene lookup returns CDR1 SQVTM and CDR2 ANQGSEA. J was trimmed by 9 bases and V by 8 bases; bases with no gene match: 16. About this clone itself: The antigen is undetermined.

This chain connects TRBV29-1 to TRBJ2-3, with 8 bases that match TRBD2. The sequenced sample was PBMCs, obtained after 24 months of ibrutinib treatment. This TCR derives from a human donor with chronic lymphocytic leukemia. This CDR3 reads CSKRAGDPLDTQYF. In DNA, the CDR3 is TGCAGCAAACGAGCGGGAGATCCCCTGGACACGCAGTATTTT.